The 27 T cell receptor beta chains reported below all come from one sample, sequenced in a study of blood T cell repertoires in COVID-19. Only in-frame clones appear in the TCRdb table, and some are missing; sequencing was by immunoSEQ multiplex PCR. The sample has about 200,000 clones, 84% seen once. Sequencing was performed on PBMCs or T cells enriched from blood (not recorded which). The origin of the receptors is a woman aged 30 to 39 who had been exposed to COVID-19.

This sequence joins TRBV7-9 and TRBJ1-2; no clear D. Germline loops: CDR1 SEHNR, CDR2 FQNEAQ (reference sequence). The length of the CDR3 is 14 residues. V was clipped by 6 bases and J by 3 bases, with 14 bases between them. The CDR3 region is CASRPQALDYGYTF. In nucleotides, the CDR3 is TGTGCCAGCAGACCCCAGGCGTTAGACTATGGCTACACCTTC. Based on the CDR3 plus reference TRBV7-9 and TRBJ1-2, the full variable domain is DTGVSQNPRHKITKRGQNVTFRCDPISEHNRLYWYRQTLGQGPEFLTYFQNEAQLEKSRLLSDRFSAERPKGSFSTLEIQRTEQGDSAMYLCASRPQALDYGYTFGSGTRLTVV.

The chain employs TRBV19 and TRBJ1-2; D may be TRBD1 (6 bases). Between the trimmed V and J ends, which lost 7 bases and 6 bases, there was a span of 15 bases. This CDR3 has 13 amino acids. The germline V gene has CDR1 LNHDA and CDR2 SQIVND (reference sequence). CDR3 nucleotides: TGTGCCAGTAACAACAGGGAGGGGGATGGCTACACCTTC. Translating gives CASNNREGDGYTF.

The V call is TRBV2, the J call TRBJ1-1; TRBD1 matches 8 bases. Losses at the gene ends were 1 base for V and 11 bases for J; bases not matched to a gene: 6. The CDR3 runs to 13 residues. Germline assignment: CDR1 SNHLY and CDR2 FYNNEI. CDR3 residues: CASSEGQGIDAFF. The CDR3 DNA follows: TGTGCCAGCAGTGAAGGACAGGGGATAGACGCTTTCTTT.

J is TRBJ2-5 and V is TRBV28, with D possibly being TRBD1 (6 bases). V was clipped by 5 bases and J by 3 bases, with 28 bases between them. CDR3 size: 19 residues. CDR1 is MDHEN, CDR2 SYDVKM, per germline. In DNA, the CDR3 is TGTGCCAGCAGTCTTAACGACAACACCGGGACAATGGGGAAAGAGACCCAGTACTTC. It specifies CASSLNDNTGTMGKETQYF.

This chain joins TRBV6-4 and TRBJ2-5; 9 bases map to TRBD2. This CDR3 spans 15 amino acids. Looked up from germline, CDR1 is MRHNA and CDR2 is SNTAGT. Unmatched junction bases numbered 4, after V lost 2 bases and J lost 3 bases. The CDR3 is CASSDQAGGKETQYF. Here the CDR3 DNA reads TGTGCCAGCAGTGACCAAGCGGGGGGCAAAGAGACCCAGTACTTC.

This chain links TRBV7-2 with TRBJ2-7, with 8 bases that match TRBD2. Germline CDR1 reads SGHTA; CDR2 reads FQGNSA. The CDR3 consists of 14 residues. The J segment lost 0 bases and the V segment lost 4 bases, leaving 2 bases of the junction unmatched. In DNA form, the CDR3 reads TGTGCCAGCAGCTCGGGGGGGGTCTCCTACGAGCAGTACTTC. Translation gives CASSSGGVSYEQYF.

The V and J genes are TRBV20-1 and TRBJ1-5; D uncertain. CDR3 length: 13 residues. Trimming left V 3 bases short and J 7 bases short, with 13 bases between. CDR1 is DFQATT and CDR2 is SNEGSKA in the germline V gene (reference sequence). The CDR3 nucleotides are TGCAGTGCTAGTTCAGGTATAGACCAGCCCCAGCATTTT. Amino acid sequence: CSASSGIDQPQHF.

The chain employs TRBV30 and TRBJ2-3; D is possibly TRBD1 (6 bases). CDR1 and CDR2 from the germline V gene are GTSNPN and SVGIG (reference sequence). The CDR3 has 12 residues. V dropped 0 bases and J dropped 7 bases, with 8 bases sitting between them. For the CDR3, the DNA is TGTGCCTGGAGTGTACAGGGAAATACGCAGTATTTT. Protein product: CAWSVQGNTQYF. Filled out from reference TRBV30 and TRBJ2-3, the complete variable domain reads SQTIHQWPATLVQPVGSPLSLECTVEGTSNPNLYWYRQAAGRGLQLLFYSVGIGQISSEVPQNLSASRPQDRQFILSSKKLLLSDSGFYLCAWSVQGNTQYFGPGTRLTVL.

The chain links TRBV7-9 to TRBJ1-6, with D possibly TRBD1 on 6 matching bases. This CDR3 spans 16 amino acids. V was trimmed by 1 base and J by 4 bases, leaving 11 bases between them. CDR1 SEHNR and CDR2 FQNEAQ come from the germline V gene (reference sequence). The CDR3: CASSLGGGGYNSPLHF. In DNA, the CDR3 is TGTGCCAGCAGCTTAGGAGGGGGGGGGTATAATTCACCCCTCCACTTT.

The chain couples TRBV9 to TRBJ2-1; 10 bases are a match to TRBD2. The CDR3 totals 17 residues. V shed 0 bases, J shed 7 bases, and the junction held 10 bases outside the gene matches. CDR1 is SGDLS, CDR2 YYNGEE, per germline. CDR3 residues: CASSVARLAGGRNEQFF. The CDR3 DNA follows: TGTGCCAGCAGCGTAGCTAGATTAGCGGGGGGAAGGAATGAGCAGTTCTTC. Supplemented by reference TRBV9 and TRBJ2-1, the full variable domain reads DSGVTQTPKHLITATGQRVTLRCSPRSGDLSVYWYQQSLDQGLQFLIQYYNGEERAKGNILERFSAQQFPDLHSELNLSSLELGDSALYFCASSVARLAGGRNEQFFGPGTRLTVL.

This sequence joins TRBV19 and TRBJ1-1, with D perhaps matching TRBD1 (5 bases). V lost 10 bases and J lost 4, with 19 bases in between. CDR1 LNHDA and CDR2 SQIVND come from the germline V gene (reference sequence). The CDR3 sequence is 14 residues long. CDR3 amino acids: CATTEDQGATEAFF. CDR3 sequence (DNA): TGTGCCACCACAGAGGATCAGGGTGCCACTGAAGCTTTCTTT.

The gene calls are TRBV12-3 or TRBV12-4 and TRBJ1-1; no firm D call. The V gene lost 6 bases and the J gene lost 8 bases, with 13 bases spanning the gap. The CDR3 has 12 amino acids. This chain's CDR3 is CASRPGEREAFF. CDR3 in DNA: TGTGCCAGCAGACCTGGTGAGAGAGAAGCTTTCTTT.

The chain carries TRBV15 and TRBJ1-4; TRBD1 is a possible D gene (5 bases). Germline V gene data show CDR1 as LNHNV and CDR2 as YYDKDF (reference sequence). The CDR3 loop spans 14 amino acids. CDR3 nucleotides: TGTGCGACGGCGCGGGACCCCGGCGGTGAAAAACTGTTTTTT. This translates into CATARDPGGEKLFF.

The rearrangement uses TRBV12-3 or TRBV12-4 and TRBJ2-3, with D perhaps TRBD2 (5 bases). There are 12 residues in the CDR3. Trimming pared 8 bases from V and 11 bases from J, leaving 17 bases between. The CDR3 region is CASGLTSRGQYF. CDR3 nucleotides: TGTGCCAGCGGGCTTACTTCTCGGGGGCAGTATTTT.

This clone was counted once. The chain has TRBV7-2 and TRBJ1-2; D remains unclear. This CDR3 comprises 13 residues. The V end lost 0 bases, the J end lost 8 bases, and 10 bases lay between the germline ends. The germline gives CDR1 SGHTA, CDR2 FQGNSA. Here the CDR3 reads CASSLARGAGYTF. CDR3 sequence (DNA): TGTGCCAGCAGCTTAGCCCGAGGAGCGGGCTACACCTTC.

This chain joins TRBV7-9 and TRBJ1-3, with TRBD1 matching over 12 bases. Germline CDR1 reads SEHNR; CDR2 reads FQNEAQ (reference sequence). The CDR3 is 18 amino acids. Trimming at V came to 1 base and at J to 0 bases, leaving 4 bases not matched to a gene. The chain's CDR3 is CASSLGDRGLGSGNTIYF. In DNA, the CDR3 is TGTGCCAGCAGCTTAGGGGACAGGGGGCTGGGCTCTGGAAACACCATATATTTT.

For the CDR3, the DNA is TGTGCCAGTAGTATAGGGGCGACGGGGTTGTTAGAGACCCAGTACTTC. This encodes CASSIGATGLLETQYF. J is TRBJ2-5 and V is TRBV19; tentative D call: TRBD2 (5 bases). Germline V CDR1 and CDR2: LNHDA, SQIVND (reference sequence). The CDR3 is made up of 16 amino acids. V lost 1 base and J 4 bases, leaving 16 bases between the germline ends.

This clone was counted once. The V call is TRBV10-3, the J call TRBJ2-3, with 8 positions matching TRBD2. V trimming: 2 bases; J trimming: 9 bases; junction bases outside the gene matches: 10. Germline CDR1 ENHRY, CDR2 SYGVKD. This CDR3 contains 15 residues. The CDR3 spells CAISEPGGPDGTQYF. The DNA of the CDR3 is TGTGCCATCAGTGAGCCGGGGGGGCCAGACGGCACGCAGTATTTT.

J is TRBJ2-5 and V is TRBV7-8, with TRBD2 matching 8 bases. CDR1 is SGHVS, CDR2 FQNEAQ, per germline. CDR3 size: 16 residues. Trimming at V came to 10 bases and at J to 5 bases, leaving 18 bases not matched to a gene. CDR3: CATNPPGGGPLETQYF. CDR3 nucleotide sequence: TGTGCCACCAACCCCCCGGGCGGGGGGCCTTTGGAGACCCAGTACTTC.

This chain uses TRBV7-2 with TRBJ2-5, with 12 bases aligning to TRBD2. The CDR3 is 15 residues long. The ends lost 5 bases at V and 5 bases at J; junction bases unmatched: 6. CDR1 and CDR2 from the germline V gene are SGHTA and FQGNSA. Written as DNA, the CDR3 is TGTGCCAGCAGCCTCCGGACTAGCGGGGAGGAGACCCAGTACTTC. This encodes CASSLRTSGEETQYF. The full variable domain, rest sourced from reference TRBV7-2 and TRBJ2-5, is GAGVSQSPSNKVTEKGKDVELRCDPISGHTALYWYRQSLGQGLEFLIYFQGNSAPDKSGLPSDRFSAERTGGSVSTLTIQRTQQEDSAVYLCASSLRTSGEETQYFGPGTRLLVL.

The V call is TRBV7-2, the J call TRBJ2-2, with 9 bases lining up with TRBD1. The CDR3 runs 14 residues. J gave up 5 bases and V 5 bases, and 3 bases lay outside the gene matches. The V gene's germline CDR1 is SGHTA and CDR2 FQGNSA. This chain's CDR3 is CASSRGQGTGELFF. CDR3 in DNA: TGTGCCAGCAGCCGTGGACAGGGGACCGGGGAGCTGTTTTTT.

This clone turned up a few times. The rearrangement links TRBV15 to TRBJ1-2, with unresolved D. The germline V and J ends were trimmed by 0 bases and 1 base, with 9 bases remaining between them. CDR1 LNHNV and CDR2 YYDKDF come from the germline V gene (reference sequence). This CDR3 has 15 amino acids. The CDR3 DNA is TGTGCCACCAGCAGAGATTACGGTTTTAACTATGGCTACACCTTC. Its translation: CATSRDYGFNYGYTF.

The rearrangement links TRBV10-3 to TRBJ1-1; 8 bases map to TRBD1. Germline V gene data show CDR1 as ENHRY and CDR2 as SYGVKD. V lost 8 bases and J lost 0; bases outside the gene matches: 2. The length of the CDR3 is 13 residues. The CDR3 DNA is TGTGCCATCCAACAGGGGGTGAACACTGAAGCTTTCTTT. It specifies CAIQQGVNTEAFF.

The chain joins TRBV5-1 to TRBJ1-1; the D gene is possibly TRBD1 (5 bases). Trimming shortened V by 0 bases and J by 0 bases, and 12 bases separated the two germline ends. The germline gives CDR1 SGHRS, CDR2 YFSETQ. The CDR3 extends over 16 amino acids. In DNA form, the CDR3 reads TGCGCCAGCAGCTTGGAATCTCCAGGGCTGAACACTGAAGCTTTCTTT. Residues: CASSLESPGLNTEAFF.

The genes are TRBV2 and TRBJ2-7; TRBD2 is a possible D gene (7 bases). Trimming stripped 8 bases from V and 3 bases from J, with 32 bases between. This CDR3 region has 19 residues. CDR1 is SNHLY and CDR2 is FYNNEI in the germline V gene. The CDR3 is CASWGGLNPGLPSGYEQYF. CDR3 in DNA: TGTGCCAGCTGGGGGGGGCTTAATCCGGGACTCCCGTCCGGCTACGAGCAGTACTTC.

V gene TRBV19 combines with J gene TRBJ2-1; 7 nucleotides line up with TRBD2. This CDR3 contains 18 residues. Germline assignment: CDR1 LNHDA and CDR2 SQIVND (reference sequence). The junction had 12 bases not matched to a gene; V was cut back by 2 bases and J by 2 bases. CDR3 region: CASSIPPGLAATYNEQFF. The CDR3 bases are TGTGCCAGTAGTATACCACCCGGGCTAGCGGCAACCTACAATGAGCAGTTCTTC.

The rearrangement uses TRBV7-2 and TRBJ1-5; D unresolved. This CDR3 region has 12 residues. V gave up 5 bases and J gave up 3 bases, with 5 bases separating them. The germline CDR1 and CDR2 sequences are SGHTA and FQGNSA. This CDR3 is CASSPVNQPQHF. The CDR3 DNA reads TGTGCCAGCAGCCCAGTCAATCAGCCCCAGCATTTT.